These T cell receptor beta chains were read from a single sample in a study of beta chain features in type 1 diabetes. Assay: immunoSEQ multiplex PCR; the TCRdb copy retains only in-frame clones and omits some. The table records fewer than 150,000 clones, 6% to 7.5% of them present only once. The sample taken for sequencing was central memory CD4+ T cells from blood. All receptors come from a woman aged 25-40 years in good health. The CDR3 runs from the conserved cysteine through the conserved F or W. A D gene is named only where the DNA matches it firmly.

j_call: TRBJ2-1
v_call: TRBV6-1
d_call: TRBD2
cdr3_aa: CASSGSGTGYNEQFF

j_call: TRBJ2-6
v_call: TRBV7-8
d_call: TRBD1
cdr3_aa: CASSLGQGTGYGANVLTF

j_call: TRBJ2-3
v_call: TRBV11-3
d_call: TRBD1
cdr3_aa: CASSFGGQGADTQYF

j_call: TRBJ2-6
v_call: TRBV7-3
d_call: TRBD2
cdr3_aa: CASSFRGGRASGANVLTF

j_call: TRBJ2-3
v_call: TRBV29-1
d_call: .
cdr3_aa: CSVESGQLDTDTQYF

j_call: TRBJ2-1
v_call: TRBV7-2
d_call: TRBD1
cdr3_aa: CASSQGQADNEQFF

j_call: TRBJ2-3
v_call: TRBV19
d_call: .
cdr3_aa: CASSTARLDTQYF

j_call: TRBJ1-1
v_call: TRBV19
d_call: TRBD1
cdr3_aa: CASSTWGQRTYEAFF

j_call: TRBJ2-5
v_call: TRBV5-4
d_call: .
cdr3_aa: CASRKGLTKQETQYF

j_call: TRBJ1-2
v_call: TRBV27
d_call: TRBD1
cdr3_aa: CASSFRQGLDYGYTF

j_call: TRBJ2-7
v_call: TRBV7-2
d_call: TRBD1
cdr3_aa: CASSLDRSKQYF

j_call: TRBJ2-1
v_call: TRBV28
d_call: TRBD2
cdr3_aa: CASSFSGRAYNEQFF

j_call: TRBJ1-1
v_call: TRBV18
d_call: .
cdr3_aa: CASSPGLRAGEAFF

j_call: TRBJ2-5
v_call: TRBV7-9
d_call: TRBD2
cdr3_aa: CASSSTFLAGGETQYF

j_call: TRBJ2-7
v_call: TRBV18
d_call: TRBD1
cdr3_aa: CASSPTAGGHEQYF

j_call: TRBJ1-4
v_call: TRBV11-1
d_call: .
cdr3_aa: CASSLVGEVDEKLFF

j_call: TRBJ1-5
v_call: TRBV5-1
d_call: .
cdr3_aa: CASSPVGDPNQPQHF

j_call: TRBJ1-1
v_call: TRBV7-2
d_call: .
cdr3_aa: CASSADSYTEAFF

j_call: TRBJ2-3
v_call: TRBV27
d_call: .
cdr3_aa: CASSLWPPRGNTQYF

j_call: TRBJ2-2
v_call: TRBV4-2
d_call: .
cdr3_aa: CASSQEPGANTGELFF

j_call: TRBJ2-2
v_call: TRBV28
d_call: TRBD1
cdr3_aa: CASSPHGTGDTGELFF

j_call: TRBJ2-7
v_call: TRBV5-6
d_call: TRBD2
cdr3_aa: CASRSRLARNYEQYF

j_call: TRBJ2-1
v_call: TRBV7-3
d_call: .
cdr3_aa: CASSLGGIGGNEQFF

j_call: TRBJ1-2
v_call: TRBV5-8
d_call: TRBD1
cdr3_aa: CASSPPTTGEHGYTF

j_call: TRBJ2-7
v_call: TRBV6-1
d_call: TRBD2
cdr3_aa: CASSASGSLYEQYF

j_call: TRBJ2-2
v_call: TRBV11-2
d_call: TRBD1
cdr3_aa: CASSLQGATGELFF

j_call: TRBJ1-2
v_call: TRBV18
d_call: TRBD1
cdr3_aa: CASSPNAGQGYGYTF

j_call: TRBJ2-3
v_call: TRBV30
d_call: .
cdr3_aa: CAHSSGDTQYF

j_call: TRBJ2-7
v_call: TRBV28
d_call: .
cdr3_aa: CASSPPRGGTYEQYF

j_call: TRBJ1-1
v_call: TRBV18
d_call: .
cdr3_aa: CASSQGHKNTEAFF

j_call: TRBJ2-5
v_call: TRBV7-7
d_call: TRBD2
cdr3_aa: CASSLGGSRETQYF

j_call: TRBJ1-1
v_call: TRBV30
d_call: TRBD1
cdr3_aa: CAWSRDRAVNTEAFF